This T cell receptor beta chain emerged from a study of tumor and adjacent non-tumor tissue in lung cancer (dated by TCRdb to the late 2010s). Broadly, across the study: By cancer type, the cohort comprised 12 adenocarcinoma patients, a couple of squamous cell carcinoma patients and 1 small cell lung cancer patient. The roughly 15 enrolled patients, of whom 10 were men and 5 were women, were aged about 31 to 85 years and were diagnosed with TNM stage I to III disease. A total of 95 million to 150 million productive TCRbeta reads were generated by sequencing, corresponding to an average of approximately 4.3 million reads per sample. Using bulk TCRbeta repertoires from approximately 15 lung cancer patients, the study set lung tumor tissue side by side with matched distant non-tumor lung tissue. TCRbeta CDR3 sequencing was performed on thirty paired specimens, with one tumor sample and one normal lung sample collected per patient. What the study reported, not specific to this receptor: The methods do not name the sequencing platform or mention unique molecular identifiers. Tumor tissue showed significantly greater TCR diversity (inverse Simpson) than normal lung tissue (about 400 vs 180, P = 0.0075, Mann-Whitney U test). TCR diversity was significantly higher in younger patients, and higher tumor TCR diversity was associated with shorter overall and disease-free survival. In normal lung, the top 100 clones accounted for a significantly larger cumulative share of the repertoire than in tumor tissue. Only roughly 14 patients were included in the cohort, and the need for larger samples and more detailed clinical data was noted by the authors. Because peripheral blood was not sequenced, the blood TCRbeta repertoires of the lung cancer patients in the study went unexamined.

Worth noting for this clonotype: Its recognized antigen is unknown. No per-base quality is available; no much larger clone lies one base away.

Cut back by 0 bases and 11 bases, the V and J ends lie 22 bases apart. Via the germline V gene, CDR1 is MGHRA and CDR2 YSYEKL. The CDR3 sequence holds 17 residues, the cysteine and phenylalanine included. The sequence is cut down to CDR3 DNA, 51 bases in frame from base 1. Receptors were amplified or captured by multiplex PCR. Data came from an Illumina HiSeq 2500. Following protocols modified from ARM-PCR, the researchers constructed TCRbeta libraries through three rounds of nested PCR with primers (Table S4). Before sequencing, PCR products of 200-500 bp were cut from the gel and purified using the QIAquick gel extraction kit. The source study handled its data this way. Trimmomatic was used to clean the reads, FLASH was used to merge the reads into complete CDR3 sequences, and MiTCR was used to assign the reads to V(D)J germline segments. Clonal diversity was computed as the inverse Simpson's index with VDJtools. A read counted as productive if the sequence was in-frame and lacked a premature stop codon. TCRdb trimmed public reads at Q25 via fastp, called clones via MiXCR and kept in-frame beta chains. Each CDR3 protein appears once, grouped with its most common genes and DNA. These V and J calls derive from TCRdb rather than the authors' analysis. The sample records some 90,000 distinct CDR3 sequences, 61% of which are singletons. Roughly 15% of the sample is held by the ten biggest clonotypes.

RNA was isolated from bulk, unsorted tissue, and RNA quality was assessed with a NanoDrop ND-1000 and an Agilent 2100. The donors were newly diagnosed lung cancer patients admitted for thoracic surgery in China from August to November 2014 who had not received prior chemotherapy. The study excluded patients who had received radiotherapy or chemotherapy before or who had another cancer at the same time. Surgical tissue pieces of roughly 1-2.2 cm3 were preserved in RNAlater solution and were kept at -80 degrees C until use. The sequence joins TRBV4-1 to TRBJ1-4, with an unclear D gene assignment. This receptor was obtained from a man between 65 and 85 years old with non-small cell lung cancer. The sequencing input was lung tumor tissue. This receptor carries the CDR3 CASSQEQNTLMQPKLFF. The DNA sequence is given as TGCGCCAGCAGCCAAGAACAAAACACCCTCATGCAACCTAAACTGTTTTTT.